These 30 T cell receptor beta chains were sequenced from one sample in a study of CD8+CD57+ T cells in acquired aplastic anemia. CD8+CD57+ cell expansion, shown by flow cytometry, had occurred in the patients selected for sequencing. CDR3 and TCR beta VDJ profiling relied on genomic DNA as the template. In TCRdb, the reads were re-called with MiXCR into one record per CDR3 protein. The data contain roughly 160,000 distinct CDR3 sequences, 60% to 80% of them singletons. The sample consisted of sorted CD4+, CD8+, or CD8+CD57+ T cells (not recorded which) from PBMCs. Receptor source: a human donor with aplastic anemia.

The chain has TRBV24-1 and TRBJ2-3; 7 nucleotides line up with TRBD1. This CDR3 comprises 16 residues. V gave up 0 bases and J gave up 2 bases; unmatched junction bases: 4. Germline V gene sequence: CDR1 KGHDR, CDR2 SFDVKD. Here the CDR3 DNA reads TGTGCCACCAGTGATTTGAGACAGGGCGACACAGATACGCAGTATTTT. Translating gives CATSDLRQGDTDTQYF.

The chain links TRBV5-6 to TRBJ2-1, with 7 bases lining up with TRBD1. Per the germline V gene, CDR1 is SGHDT and CDR2 is YYEEEE. The CDR3 has 15 amino acids. V shed 3 bases and J 2 bases; nucleotides not matched to a gene: 5. Here the CDR3 DNA reads TGTGCCAGCAGCTCTCCCGGACAGGCCTACAATGAGCAGTTCTTC. This sequence encodes CASSSPGQAYNEQFF.

This clonotype appeared many times. The chain joins TRBV4-1 to TRBJ2-7; no reliable D call. The CDR3 runs 16 residues. CDR1 MGHRA and CDR2 YSYEKL come from the germline V gene. V lost 0 bases, J lost 5 bases, and 17 bases lay in between. This CDR3 reads CASSQEFRPSYHEQYF. CDR3 DNA sequence: TGCGCCAGCAGCCAAGAATTCCGGCCGAGCTACCACGAGCAGTACTTC.

This sequence joins TRBV9 and TRBJ2-1; D may correspond to TRBD1 or TRBD2 (5 bases each). The CDR3 spans 14 residues. CDR1 is SGDLS, CDR2 YYNGEE, per germline. Trimming removed 0 bases at V and 9 bases at J, with 13 bases between. CDR3 nucleotides: TGTGCCAGCAGCGTAGGGGGGACCTGGGGTGAGCAGTTCTTC. The encoded protein is CASSVGGTWGEQFF.

V is TRBV9 and J is TRBJ1-1; D perhaps matches TRBD1 (5 bases). The V end was cut by 6 bases, the J end by 4 bases, with 13 bases between. The CDR3 totals 13 residues. Germline CDR1 is SGDLS and CDR2 is YYNGEE. CDR3 residues: CASTQGLGTEAFF. The CDR3 DNA sequence: TGTGCCAGCACGCAGGGTTTAGGCACTGAAGCTTTCTTT.

V gene TRBV7-2 combines with J gene TRBJ2-7; D is tentatively TRBD1 or TRBD2 (5 bases each). Germline V gene lookup returns CDR1 SGHTA and CDR2 FQGNSA. The germline V and J ends were trimmed by 2 bases and 0 bases, with 17 bases remaining between them. The CDR3 has 17 amino acids. This CDR3 reads CASSLYVGRGSSYEQYF. The DNA for the CDR3 is TGTGCCAGCAGCTTATATGTTGGACGGGGCAGCTCCTACGAGCAGTACTTC.

For this clonotype: Relative to the germline gene, one junction end is altered; a read error may explain this. The rearrangement joins TRBV4-3 to TRBJ2-6, with 8 bases identical to TRBD2. CDR1 and CDR2 (germline): LGHNA, YSLEER. The CDR3 spans 18 residues. Here the CDR3 reads CASSQDQAGETGANALTF. The DNA of the CDR3 is TGCGCCAGCAGCCAAGATCAAGCGGGGGAAACCGGGGCCAACGCCCTGACTTTC.

A few counts support this clonotype. The CDR3 loop is CSGQGAYEQYF. The CDR3 region has the DNA TGCAGCGGCCAGGGGGCCTACGAGCAGTACTTC. The chain carries TRBV29-1 and TRBJ2-7; 7 positions agree with TRBD1. This CDR3 is 11 amino acids long. V was pared by 7 bases and J by 2 bases, with 2 bases of the junction left unmatched. CDR1 SQVTM and CDR2 ANQGSEA come from the germline V gene.

The chain recombines TRBV9 with TRBJ2-1, with 9 bases matching TRBD2. Losses at the gene ends were 0 bases for V and 0 bases for J; bases not matched to a gene: 10. The CDR3 contains 19 residues. Germline CDR1 and CDR2: SGDLS and YYNGEE. The CDR3: CASSVGGSGGLGSYNEQFF. The CDR3 region has the DNA TGTGCCAGCAGCGTAGGCGGTAGCGGGGGCCTGGGCTCCTACAATGAGCAGTTCTTC.

This clonotype was observed at least ten times. The J gene is TRBJ1-5, the V gene TRBV5-6; D is uncertain. From germline, CDR1 is SGHDT and CDR2 YYEEEE. The CDR3 has 15 residues. Deletions cut 0 bases from V and 5 bases from J, with 12 bases between. CDR3 protein: CASSLDGAHHQPQHF. The CDR3 nucleotides are TGTGCCAGCAGCTTGGATGGCGCCCACCATCAGCCCCAGCATTTT.

The chain uses TRBV5-1 and TRBJ1-1; 7 positions agree with TRBD1. Germline V gives CDR1 SGHRS, CDR2 YFSETQ. This CDR3 has 15 residues. Germline trimming cut 4 bases from V and 1 base from J; bases unmatched to any gene: 7. The CDR3 DNA follows: TGCGCCAGCAGCATAGGACAGGTGGCGAACACTGAAGCTTTCTTT. Translating gives CASSIGQVANTEAFF.

J is TRBJ1-2 and V is TRBV11-2, with D perhaps matching TRBD1 (6 bases). The CDR3 totals 13 residues. Between the trimmed V and J ends, which lost 6 bases and 7 bases, there was a span of 15 bases. Germline V lookup: CDR1 SGHAT, CDR2 FQNNGV. The chain's CDR3 is CASSNPGHFGYTF. The CDR3 DNA reads as TGTGCCAGCAGTAATCCGGGACACTTTGGCTACACCTTC.

The V gene is TRBV2, the J gene TRBJ2-1; TRBD2 might be the D (6 bases). The CDR3 is 11 amino acids. CDR1 and CDR2 from the germline V gene are SNHLY and FYNNEI. Between the trimmed V and J ends, which lost 6 bases and 7 bases, there was a span of 7 bases. The CDR3 sequence is CASREGNEQFF. The CDR3 region has the DNA TGTGCCAGCAGGGAGGGGAATGAGCAGTTCTTC.

As for this clonotype: Germline is not matched at one junction end, which may reflect a read error. The chain is built from TRBV6-5 and TRBJ2-1; 9 positions agree with TRBD2. Germline V lookup: CDR1 MNHEY, CDR2 SVGAGI. There are 15 residues in the CDR3. The DNA of the CDR3 is TGTGCCAGCAGTGCCGGGACTAGCTCCTCCAATGAGCAGTTCTTC. Its protein product is CASSAGTSSSNEQFF.

This chain joins TRBV7-9 and TRBJ2-3; D may be TRBD1 (6 bases). CDR1 is SEHNR, CDR2 FQNEAQ, per germline (reference sequence). V was shortened by 5 bases and J by 2 bases, with 17 bases between the two germline ends. The CDR3 consists of 16 residues. The CDR3 DNA is TGTGCCAGCAGCCAGGGGCCATCCCTAATCACAGATACGCAGTATTTT. This codes for CASSQGPSLITDTQYF.

This chain uses TRBV7-2 with TRBJ2-5; 12 nucleotides line up with TRBD2. This CDR3 is 15 amino acids long. Germline CDR1 SGHTA, CDR2 FQGNSA. J gave up 4 bases and V 5 bases, and 5 bases lay outside the gene matches. The CDR3 reads CASSRLAGEGETQYF. In DNA form, the CDR3 reads TGTGCCAGCAGCAGACTAGCGGGGGAAGGAGAGACCCAGTACTTC.

This clonotype was picked up one time. The chain has TRBV19 and TRBJ1-6, with D possibly matching TRBD1 (5 bases). The CDR3 extends over 13 amino acids. Trimming left V 4 bases short and J 9 bases short, with 10 bases between. Germline lookup yields CDR1 LNHDA and CDR2 SQIVND (reference sequence). This CDR3 is CASSTRQSSPLHF. In nucleotides, the CDR3 is TGTGCCAGTAGTACCAGACAGAGTTCACCCCTCCACTTT.

The genes are TRBV15 and TRBJ2-7; D remains ambiguous. Germline values: CDR1 LNHNV, CDR2 YYDKDF (reference sequence). Trimming took 0 bases from V and 4 from J, leaving 10 bases between them. The CDR3 is 14 amino acids. The DNA for the CDR3 is TGTGCCACCAGCAGAGATCGTCGAGGTTACGAGCAGTACTTC. Residues: CATSRDRRGYEQYF.

The V and J genes are TRBV7-9 and TRBJ2-2, with a possible D match to TRBD2 (8 bases). The germline gives CDR1 SEHNR, CDR2 FQNEAQ (reference sequence). V was cut by 4 bases and J by 1 base, with 28 bases left in between. The CDR3 loop spans 21 amino acids. The CDR3: CASSYKRGGGGLGKNTGELFF. DNA of the CDR3: TGTGCCAGCAGCTACAAAAGAGGGGGCGGGGGGTTGGGCAAGAACACCGGGGAGCTGTTTTTT.

This rearrangement joins TRBV2 to TRBJ1-5; maybe TRBD1 (5 bases). Between the trimmed V and J ends, which lost 2 bases and 6 bases, there was a span of 11 bases. Germline V CDR1 and CDR2: SNHLY, FYNNEI. This CDR3 is 14 amino acids long. The CDR3 bases are TGTGCCAGCAGTGAACAGGGTAATAGTCAGCCCCAGCATTTT. Translated: CASSEQGNSQPQHF.

As concerns this clonotype: The junction shows a germline mismatch at one end, possibly a read error. The CDR3 sequence is CSVHEGRGTEALF. The CDR3 DNA is TGCAGCGTCCATGAAGGGCGGGGGACTGAAGCTCTCTTT. The rearrangement joins TRBV29-1 to TRBJ1-1, with a possible D match to TRBD1 (5 bases). CDR1 is SQVTM, CDR2 ANQGSEA, per germline. The length of the CDR3 is 13 residues.

The chain employs TRBV7-9 and TRBJ2-7; 9 positions agree with TRBD1. Germline CDR1 and CDR2: SEHNR and FQNEAQ (reference sequence). The CDR3 is 15 residues long. V trimming: 0 bases; J trimming: 5 bases; junction bases outside the gene matches: 5. CDR3 nucleotides: TGTGCCAGCAGCTTAGCGCCGGGACAGGGAAACGAGCAGTACTTC. The encoded protein is CASSLAPGQGNEQYF.

This chain uses TRBV10-3 with TRBJ1-3; tentatively, D is TRBD1 (5 bases). CDR3 size: 13 residues. CDR1 ENHRY and CDR2 SYGVKD come from the germline V gene. V shed 3 bases and J shed 8 bases, with 11 bases lying between them. CDR3 amino acids: CAISDDQGYTIYF. CDR3 DNA sequence: TGTGCCATCAGTGACGATCAGGGCTACACCATATATTTT.

This rearrangement joins TRBV5-1 to TRBJ2-1, with D possibly TRBD1 on 7 matching bases. This CDR3 comprises 14 residues. Germline V CDR1 and CDR2: SGHRS, YFSETQ. Trimming took 1 base from V and 9 from J, leaving 14 bases between them. CDR3 sequence (DNA): TGCGCCAGCAGCTTGTACGGAGGGGGCATTGAGCAGTTCTTC. Encoded protein: CASSLYGGGIEQFF.

The rearrangement links TRBV15 to TRBJ2-1; 10 bases are shared with TRBD1. Per the germline V gene, CDR1 is LNHNV and CDR2 is YYDKDF (reference sequence). After removal of 5 bases from V and 6 bases from J, the junction contained 7 bases not matched to a gene. The CDR3 length is 15 residues. The CDR3: CATSGGTGDLNEQFF. Written as DNA, the CDR3 is TGTGCCACCAGCGGCGGGACAGGGGACCTCAATGAGCAGTTCTTC.

This rearrangement joins TRBV19 to TRBJ1-1; D is perhaps TRBD1 (5 bases). The V end was cut by 4 bases, the J end by 5 bases, with 5 bases between. Germline V gene sequence: CDR1 LNHDA, CDR2 SQIVND (reference sequence). The CDR3 extends over 11 amino acids. The CDR3 DNA follows: TGTGCCAGTAGTAAGGGGACTGAAGCTTTCTTT. Its protein product is CASSKGTEAFF.

The CDR3 sequence: CASSAAGMNTGELFF. In DNA form, the CDR3 reads TGTGCCAGTAGTGCGGCGGGAATGAACACCGGGGAGCTGTTTTTT. The chain links TRBV19 to TRBJ2-2; TRBD2 is a possible D gene (6 bases). The CDR3 totals 15 residues. Germline values: CDR1 LNHDA, CDR2 SQIVND (reference sequence). V lost 5 bases to trimming and J lost 1 base, with 11 bases between them.

The chain couples TRBV29-1 to TRBJ1-6, with D perhaps matching TRBD1 (5 bases). Germline V gene lookup returns CDR1 SQVTM and CDR2 ANQGSEA. V lost 7 bases, J lost 10 bases, and 17 bases lay in between. The CDR3 extends over 13 amino acids. The CDR3 nucleotides read TGCAGCGCAATGGACATCAAGGGGTCACCCCTCCACTTT. This sequence encodes CSAMDIKGSPLHF.

This clonotype showed up many times. The chain uses TRBV18 and TRBJ2-5; D is unresolved. The CDR3 is 15 residues long. V lost 2 bases and J lost 2, with 12 bases in between. Germline V gene data show CDR1 as KGHSH and CDR2 as LQKENI. In nucleotides, the CDR3 is TGTGCCAGCTCACCAGTTGGACGCCAACAAGAGACCCAGTACTTC. Its protein product is CASSPVGRQQETQYF.

The chain combines TRBV7-3 with TRBJ1-1, with 7 bases identical to TRBD1. V was pared by 3 bases and J by 1 base, with 2 bases of the junction left unmatched. The germline gives CDR1 SGHTA, CDR2 FQGTGA. The CDR3 covers 14 residues. For the CDR3, the DNA is TGTGCCAGCAGCTTGGGACAGACGAACACTGAAGCTTTCTTT. Encoded protein: CASSLGQTNTEAFF. Filled out from reference TRBV7-3 and TRBJ1-1, the complete variable domain reads GAGVSQTPSNKVTEKGKYVELRCDPISGHTALYWYRQSLGQGPEFLIYFQGTGAADDSGLPNDRFFAVRPEGSVSTLKIQRTERGDSAVYLCASSLGQTNTEAFFGQGTRLTVV.